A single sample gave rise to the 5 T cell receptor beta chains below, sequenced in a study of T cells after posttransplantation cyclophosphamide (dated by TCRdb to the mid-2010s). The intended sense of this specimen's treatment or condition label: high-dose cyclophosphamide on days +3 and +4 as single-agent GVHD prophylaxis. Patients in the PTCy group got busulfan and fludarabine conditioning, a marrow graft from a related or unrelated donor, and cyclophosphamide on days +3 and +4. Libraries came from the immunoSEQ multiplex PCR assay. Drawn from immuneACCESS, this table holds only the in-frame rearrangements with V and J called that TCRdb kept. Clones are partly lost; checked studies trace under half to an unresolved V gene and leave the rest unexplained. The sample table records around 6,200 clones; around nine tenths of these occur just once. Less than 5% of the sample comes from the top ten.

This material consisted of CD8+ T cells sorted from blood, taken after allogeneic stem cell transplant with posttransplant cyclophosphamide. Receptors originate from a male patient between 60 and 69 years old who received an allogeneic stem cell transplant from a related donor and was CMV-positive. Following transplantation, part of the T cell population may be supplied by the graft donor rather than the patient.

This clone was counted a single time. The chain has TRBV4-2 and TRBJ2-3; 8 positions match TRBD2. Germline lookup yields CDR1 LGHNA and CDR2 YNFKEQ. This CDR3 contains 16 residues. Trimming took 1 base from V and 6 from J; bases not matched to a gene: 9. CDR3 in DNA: TGTGCCAGCAGCCAAGCGGAAAGCGGGGGAGCGGATACGCAGTATTTT. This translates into CASSQAESGGADTQYF.

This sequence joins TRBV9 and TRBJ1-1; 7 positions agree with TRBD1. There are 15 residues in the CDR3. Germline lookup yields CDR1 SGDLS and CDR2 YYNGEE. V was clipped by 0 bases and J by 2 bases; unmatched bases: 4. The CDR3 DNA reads TGTGCCAGCAGCGTAGGTAAAGGGGGCAACACTGAAGCTTTCTTT. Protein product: CASSVGKGGNTEAFF.

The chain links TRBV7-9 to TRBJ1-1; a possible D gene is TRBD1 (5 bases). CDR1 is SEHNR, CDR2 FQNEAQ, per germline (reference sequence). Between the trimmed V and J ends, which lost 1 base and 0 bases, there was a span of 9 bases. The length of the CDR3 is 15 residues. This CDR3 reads CASSLGQGLNTEAFF. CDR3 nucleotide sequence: TGTGCCAGCAGCTTAGGGCAGGGCTTGAACACTGAAGCTTTCTTT.

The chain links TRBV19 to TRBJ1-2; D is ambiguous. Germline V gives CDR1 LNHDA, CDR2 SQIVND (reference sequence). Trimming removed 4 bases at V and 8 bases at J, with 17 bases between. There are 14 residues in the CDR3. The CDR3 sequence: CASSTSSTFRGYTF. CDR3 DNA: TGTGCCAGTAGTACGTCATCGACTTTTCGCGGCTACACCTTC. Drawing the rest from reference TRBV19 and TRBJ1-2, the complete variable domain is DGGITQSPKYLFRKEGQNVTLSCEQNLNHDAMYWYRQDPGQGLRLIYYSQIVNDFQKGDIAEGYSVSREKKESFPLTVTSAQKNPTAFYLCASSTSSTFRGYTFGSGTRLTVV.

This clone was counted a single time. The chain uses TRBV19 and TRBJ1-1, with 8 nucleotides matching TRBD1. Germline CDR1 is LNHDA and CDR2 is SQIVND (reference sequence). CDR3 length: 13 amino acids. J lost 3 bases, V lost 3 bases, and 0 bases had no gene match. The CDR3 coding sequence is TGTGCCAGTAGTATGACAGGGGACACTGAAGCTTTCTTT. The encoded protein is CASSMTGDTEAFF.